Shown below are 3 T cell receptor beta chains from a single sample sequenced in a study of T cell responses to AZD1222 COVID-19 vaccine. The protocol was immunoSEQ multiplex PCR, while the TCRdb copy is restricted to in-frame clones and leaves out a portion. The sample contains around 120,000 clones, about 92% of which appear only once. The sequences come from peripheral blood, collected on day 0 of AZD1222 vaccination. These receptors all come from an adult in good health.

CDR3 sequence reads: CASSYSGGGRGYTF. The CDR3 DNA is TGTGCCAGCAGTTACTCGGGCGGGGGTCGCGGCTACACCTTC. The V gene is TRBV6-5, the J gene TRBJ1-2; D may be TRBD1 (5 bases). Germline V lookup: CDR1 MNHEY, CDR2 SVGAGI. This CDR3 comprises 14 residues. The V and J ends lost 0 bases and 8 bases respectively, with 13 bases between them.

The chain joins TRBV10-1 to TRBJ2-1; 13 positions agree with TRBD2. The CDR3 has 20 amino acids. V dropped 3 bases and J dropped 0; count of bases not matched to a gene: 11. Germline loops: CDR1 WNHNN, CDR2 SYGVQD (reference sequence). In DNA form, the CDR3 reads TGCGCCAGCAGTGATAGCGGACTAGCGGGGGACCGGAGCTCCTACAATGAGCAGTTCTTC. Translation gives CASSDSGLAGDRSSYNEQFF.

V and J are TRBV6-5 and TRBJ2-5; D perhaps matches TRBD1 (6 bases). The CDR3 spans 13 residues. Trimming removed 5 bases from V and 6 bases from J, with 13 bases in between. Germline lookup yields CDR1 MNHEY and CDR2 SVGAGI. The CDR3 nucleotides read TGTGCCAGCAGTCCCCCTCAGGGGAAGACCCAGTACTTC. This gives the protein CASSPPQGKTQYF.